This T cell receptor beta chain was found in a study of regulatory T cells in long-lasting Graves disease. Study-wide results and limits: There was favoring of TRBV28, TRBJ1-2 and TRBJ2-5 in persistent disease. Less diverse TCR repertoires were seen in persistent Graves' patients than in newly diagnosed ones.

This CDR3 is 15 amino acids long. Per germline, CDR1 MNHNS and CDR2 SASEGT. The V and J ends lost 0 bases and 0 bases, in that order; junction bases with no gene match: 0. CDR3 regions were amplified by Arm-PCR using iRepertoire HTBI primers to build TCR beta libraries. One entry per CDR3 protein results from TCRdb running MiXCR on the multiplex PCR reads. The table has around 400,000 distinct CDR3 sequences, around 16% seen once. Time point here: newly diagnosed GD, antithyroid drugs for less than 3 months. RNA from PBMCs was the source of the TCR library. The diagnosis of Graves' disease used American Thyroid Association guidelines. The patients were enrolled through endocrinology in Xi'an, China. As concerns this clonotype: Antigen specificity is unknown.

This chain connects TRBV6-1 to TRBJ2-7; 9 bases map to TRBD2. This TCR came from a female donor with Graves disease. The source was peripheral blood mononuclear cells (PBMCs), collected at new diagnosis, from a patient treated with antithyroid drugs. CDR3 amino acids: CASSEASGGSYEQYF. CDR3 DNA sequence: TGTGCCAGCAGTGAAGCTAGCGGGGGCTCCTACGAGCAGTACTTC.